Listed below are T cell receptor beta chains from one sample, sequenced in a study of blood T cell repertoires in COVID-19. Data came from immunoSEQ multiplex PCR; TCRdb stores just in-frame clones and leaves some out. Of around 300,000 clones listed, roughly 88% are singletons. Sequencing was done on a sample of peripheral blood. The receptors come from a woman aged 70-85 years with acute or convalescent COVID-19. The CDR3 runs from the conserved cysteine through the conserved F or W. D genes are given only for firm matches. Clone size is not always given. Where it is, it says once, few, many or a class for expanded clones.

size: -
J: TRBJ1-1
D: -
V: TRBV30
DNA: TGTGCCTGGAGTCTGTCGAACACTGAAGCTTTCTTT
CDR3: CAWSLSNTEAFF

size: -
J: TRBJ2-2
D: -
V: TRBV15
DNA: TGTGCCACCAGCAGAGACCGGGGGACCTTCGGGACCGGGGAGCTGTTTTTT
CDR3: CATSRDRGTFGTGELFF

size: -
J: TRBJ2-7
D: TRBD2
V: TRBV6-5
DNA: TGTGCCAGCAGTCCCGGGGGGGGCGCGGACGAGCAGTACTTC
CDR3: CASSPGGGADEQYF

size: -
J: TRBJ2-4
D: TRBD1
V: TRBV3-1/TRBV3-2
DNA: TGTGCCAGCAGCTCCTACGGGACAGGGATAGGTGACATTCAGTACTTC
CDR3: CASSSYGTGIGDIQYF

size: -
J: TRBJ2-7
D: -
V: TRBV5-4
DNA: TGTGCCAGCAGCTTGGCGCAGCGCAGGGGCTACGAGCAGTACTTC
CDR3: CASSLAQRRGYEQYF

size: -
J: TRBJ2-7
D: TRBD2
V: TRBV5-1
DNA: TGCGCCAGCAGCTTGACGACTAGCGGAAGCGAGCAGTACTTC
CDR3: CASSLTTSGSEQYF

size: few
J: TRBJ1-3
D: -
V: TRBV7-9
DNA: TGTGCCAGCAGCCGGGGTTTCGGAAACACCATATATTTT
CDR3: CASSRGFGNTIYF

size: -
J: TRBJ2-2
D: -
V: TRBV3-1/TRBV3-2
DNA: TGTGCCAGCAGCCCCCAGGGGGGCACCGGGGAGCTGTTTTTT
CDR3: CASSPQGGTGELFF

size: once
J: TRBJ1-1
D: TRBD1
V: TRBV19
DNA: TGTGCCAGTAGTATAGTCCTCAGACAGGGGGGCACTGAAGCTTTCTTT
CDR3: CASSIVLRQGGTEAFF

size: -
J: TRBJ1-2
D: -
V: TRBV6-5
DNA: TGTGCCAGCAGTTTACAGGGCTCGGTTAACTATGGCTACACCTTC
CDR3: CASSLQGSVNYGYTF

size: -
J: TRBJ1-1
D: -
V: TRBV19
DNA: TGTGCCAGTAGTCATCGGACAGAGAACACTGAAGCTTTCTTT
CDR3: CASSHRTENTEAFF

size: -
J: TRBJ1-5
D: TRBD1
V: TRBV24-1
DNA: TGTGCCACCAGTGATGGGGGACAGACAAATCAGCCCCAGCATTTT
CDR3: CATSDGGQTNQPQHF

size: -
J: TRBJ1-5
D: TRBD1
V: TRBV18
DNA: TGTGCCAGCTCACCACAGCCGCCGGGACAGGGGAGCAATCAGCCCCAGCATTTT
CDR3: CASSPQPPGQGSNQPQHF

size: -
J: TRBJ1-5
D: -
V: TRBV6-4
DNA: TGTGCCAGCAGTGACTCTCGGTACAGATCAGGCAATCAGCCCCAGCATTTT
CDR3: CASSDSRYRSGNQPQHF

size: once
J: TRBJ2-2
D: -
V: TRBV19
DNA: TGTGCCAGTCTTCAGGGGCAGGGTCGCACCGGGGAGCTGTTTTTT
CDR3: CASLQGQGRTGELFF

size: -
J: TRBJ1-2
D: -
V: TRBV4-1
DNA: TGCGCCAGCAGCCAAGGGCAGGGGAGCTATGGCTACACCTTC
CDR3: CASSQGQGSYGYTF

size: -
J: TRBJ2-3
D: -
V: TRBV5-1
DNA: TGCGCCAGCAGCCTCCTCTACTCCACAGATACGCAGTATTTT
CDR3: CASSLLYSTDTQYF

size: -
J: TRBJ1-1
D: TRBD1
V: TRBV14
DNA: TGTGCCAGCAGCCAAGTTCGGACAGGGTCAGCTTTCTTT
CDR3: CASSQVRTGSAFF

size: -
J: TRBJ2-1
D: TRBD2
V: TRBV7-9
DNA: TGTGCCAGCAGGGCTAGCGGGCTCCATGAGCAGTTCTTC
CDR3: CASRASGLHEQFF

size: once
J: TRBJ2-3
D: TRBD2
V: TRBV5-1
DNA: TGCGCCAGCAGCTCCGGACTAGCGGGGGGAGATACGCAGTATTTT
CDR3: CASSSGLAGGDTQYF

size: -
J: TRBJ1-6
D: TRBD1
V: TRBV6-5
DNA: TGTGCCAGCAGAACCGGGACAGGGGACTCACCCCTCCACTTT
CDR3: CASRTGTGDSPLHF

size: -
J: TRBJ1-5
D: TRBD1
V: TRBV6-5
DNA: TGTGCCAGCAGTAACAGGGGCTGGGAGCCCCAGCATTTT
CDR3: CASSNRGWEPQHF

size: -
J: TRBJ2-3
D: TRBD2
V: TRBV7-6
DNA: TGTGCCAGCAGCTTTGGCCCCGCGGGGGGCACAGATACGCAGTATTTT
CDR3: CASSFGPAGGTDTQYF

size: -
J: TRBJ2-3
D: TRBD2
V: TRBV6-5
DNA: TGTGCCAGCTTAGCGGGGGGGACAGATACGCAGTATTTT
CDR3: CASLAGGTDTQYF

size: -
J: TRBJ1-6
D: -
V: TRBV3-1/TRBV3-2
DNA: TGTGCCAGCAGCCAAGATCAGAATTCACCCCTCCACTTT
CDR3: CASSQDQNSPLHF

size: -
J: TRBJ1-2
D: -
V: TRBV6-5
DNA: TGTGCCAGCAGTCCCCGGGGGGGGCTGGTTGGCTACACCTTC
CDR3: CASSPRGGLVGYTF

size: -
J: TRBJ2-7
D: -
V: TRBV6-6
DNA: TGTGCCAGCACCCCCGGAGGTTCTTCCTACGAGCAGTACTTC
CDR3: CASTPGGSSYEQYF

size: -
J: TRBJ1-2
D: TRBD1
V: TRBV18
DNA: TGTGCCAGCTCAGCCGGGACAGGCCCCTATGGCTACACCTTC
CDR3: CASSAGTGPYGYTF

size: -
J: TRBJ1-1
D: -
V: TRBV5-1
DNA: TGCGCCAGCAGCTTGGACTCTGAAGCTTTCTTT
CDR3: CASSLDSEAFF

size: -
J: TRBJ2-2
D: TRBD1
V: TRBV2
DNA: TGTGCCAGCAGGCGACAGGGGGCGATTCATACCGGGGAGCTGTTTTTT
CDR3: CASRRQGAIHTGELFF

size: -
J: TRBJ1-2
D: TRBD1
V: TRBV14
DNA: TGTGCCAGCAGCGGCTCACCGGGACAGGGGGCGAAGGGCTACACCTTC
CDR3: CASSGSPGQGAKGYTF

size: -
J: TRBJ2-7
D: -
V: TRBV2
DNA: TGTGCCAGCAGTGAATCGGGCTACGAGCAGTACTTC
CDR3: CASSESGYEQYF

size: -
J: TRBJ1-6
D: TRBD1
V: TRBV15
DNA: TGTGCCACCAGCGGGACAGGGGGGAGCTCACCCCTCCACTTT
CDR3: CATSGTGGSSPLHF

size: -
J: TRBJ2-3
D: TRBD2
V: TRBV3-1/TRBV3-2
DNA: TGTGCCAGCAGCCGCCGAGCGGGGGGCTCAGATACGCAGTATTTT
CDR3: CASSRRAGGSDTQYF

size: -
J: TRBJ1-2
D: -
V: TRBV5-1
DNA: TGCGCCAGCAGCGCCGGCAGCGCGGGCTACACCTTC
CDR3: CASSAGSAGYTF

size: -
J: TRBJ1-5
D: -
V: TRBV7-8
DNA: TGTGCCAGCAGCTCCAGGGGCTCGGGTCAGCCCCAGCATTTT
CDR3: CASSSRGSGQPQHF

size: -
J: TRBJ2-5
D: TRBD1
V: TRBV6-6
DNA: TGTGCCAGCAGCCCCCGGGACAGGGGATTTTCCGAGACCCAGTACTTC
CDR3: CASSPRDRGFSETQYF